Listed here are 9 T cell receptor beta chains from one sample, sequenced in a study of early T cells in non-severe SARS-CoV-2 infection. TCRdb re-analysed the 5' RACE reads in MiXCR, keeping a single row per CDR3 protein. Of tens of thousands of distinct CDR3 sequences in the sample, around 20% were seen once. Sequenced here: whole blood, sampled at baseline. Every receptor here comes from an adult who was a healthcare worker with PCR-confirmed SARS-CoV-2 infection or an uninfected control (not recorded which).

The table lists this clonotype with a few counts. The chain combines TRBV2 with TRBJ2-7; D remains unclear. The CDR3 has 10 amino acids. The germline V gene has CDR1 SNHLY and CDR2 FYNNEI. Trimming took 5 bases from V and 6 from J, leaving 5 bases between them. This chain's CDR3 is CASSSFEQYF. CDR3 nucleotide sequence: TGTGCCAGCAGTAGTTTCGAGCAGTACTTC.

This rearrangement joins TRBV19 to TRBJ2-5; 8 nucleotides agree with TRBD1. Germline CDR1 LNHDA, CDR2 SQIVND (reference sequence). The ends lost 4 bases at V and 2 bases at J; junction bases unmatched: 6. The CDR3 sequence is 15 residues long. CDR3 amino acids: CASSTGQGRQETQYF. The CDR3 coding sequence is TGTGCCAGTAGTACAGGACAGGGTCGACAAGAGACCCAGTACTTC.

The rearrangement joins TRBV5-1 to TRBJ1-6; 8 bases map to TRBD1. The trim removed 3 bases at V and 5 bases at J, leaving 4 bases unmatched. This CDR3 contains 15 residues. Germline V lookup: CDR1 SGHRS, CDR2 YFSETQ. CDR3 nucleotides: TGCGCCAGCAGCTCGTCGACAGGGGATAATTCACCCCTCCACTTT. Its protein product is CASSSSTGDNSPLHF.

V and J are TRBV6-1 and TRBJ1-6, with D tentatively TRBD1 (6 bases). The CDR3 runs 14 residues. Germline V gene lookup returns CDR1 MNHNS and CDR2 SASEGT. With 3 bases removed from V and 9 bases from J, the gap between germline ends came to 12 bases. The CDR3 sequence: CASSDGGRGSPLHF. As DNA, the CDR3 is TGTGCCAGCAGTGATGGGGGCAGGGGTTCACCCCTCCACTTT.

This clonotype showed up just a few times. The chain employs TRBV2 and TRBJ1-1, with no clear D. CDR1 SNHLY and CDR2 FYNNEI come from the germline V gene. The CDR3 is made up of 14 amino acids. V was shortened by 9 bases and J by 1 base, with 15 bases between the two germline ends. CDR3 coding DNA: TGTGCCAGTGAGGCAGGTCAAACGAACACTGAAGCTTTCTTT. Translated, it gives CASEAGQTNTEAFF. The variable domain in full, with the rest retrieved from reference TRBV2 and TRBJ1-1, is EPEVTQTPSHQVTQMGQEVILRCVPISNHLYFYWYRQILGQKVEFLVSFYNNEISEKSEIFDDQFSVERPDGSNFTLKIRSTKLEDSAMYFCASEAGQTNTEAFFGQGTRLTVV.

This chain uses TRBV5-1 with TRBJ2-1, with TRBD1 matching 7 bases. This CDR3 spans 14 amino acids. Per germline, CDR1 SGHRS and CDR2 YFSETQ. Trimming cost V 2 bases and J 9 bases; bases outside gene matches: 8. The CDR3 is CASSLGGASIEQFF. For the CDR3, the DNA is TGCGCCAGCAGCTTAGGGGGCGCAAGTATTGAGCAGTTCTTC.

The gene calls are TRBV6-5 and TRBJ2-6, with TRBD1 as a possible D gene (6 bases). The ends were cut back, 4 bases at V and 1 base at J, with 14 bases in the middle. Germline V CDR1 and CDR2: MNHEY, SVGAGI. The CDR3 consists of 17 residues. This CDR3 reads CASSFQDSRSGANVLTF. The CDR3 DNA is TGTGCCAGCAGTTTTCAGGACAGCCGTTCTGGGGCCAACGTCCTGACTTTC.

The rearrangement uses TRBV14 and TRBJ2-1, with D perhaps TRBD1 or TRBD2 (6 bases each). This CDR3 has 13 residues. Deletions cut 4 bases from V and 8 bases from J, with 12 bases between. Germline CDR1 SGHDN, CDR2 FVKESK. The CDR3 spells CASSLAGGYEQFF. The CDR3 region has the DNA TGTGCCAGCAGCCTCGCCGGGGGCTATGAGCAGTTCTTC.

The genes are TRBV12-3 or TRBV12-4 and TRBJ1-3, with D hard to call. V lost 5 bases and J 0 bases, leaving 11 bases between the germline ends. CDR3 length: 15 residues. CDR3 in amino acids: CASSLSGFSGNTIYF. The CDR3 nucleotides are TGTGCCAGCAGTCTTTCGGGGTTCTCTGGAAACACCATATATTTT.